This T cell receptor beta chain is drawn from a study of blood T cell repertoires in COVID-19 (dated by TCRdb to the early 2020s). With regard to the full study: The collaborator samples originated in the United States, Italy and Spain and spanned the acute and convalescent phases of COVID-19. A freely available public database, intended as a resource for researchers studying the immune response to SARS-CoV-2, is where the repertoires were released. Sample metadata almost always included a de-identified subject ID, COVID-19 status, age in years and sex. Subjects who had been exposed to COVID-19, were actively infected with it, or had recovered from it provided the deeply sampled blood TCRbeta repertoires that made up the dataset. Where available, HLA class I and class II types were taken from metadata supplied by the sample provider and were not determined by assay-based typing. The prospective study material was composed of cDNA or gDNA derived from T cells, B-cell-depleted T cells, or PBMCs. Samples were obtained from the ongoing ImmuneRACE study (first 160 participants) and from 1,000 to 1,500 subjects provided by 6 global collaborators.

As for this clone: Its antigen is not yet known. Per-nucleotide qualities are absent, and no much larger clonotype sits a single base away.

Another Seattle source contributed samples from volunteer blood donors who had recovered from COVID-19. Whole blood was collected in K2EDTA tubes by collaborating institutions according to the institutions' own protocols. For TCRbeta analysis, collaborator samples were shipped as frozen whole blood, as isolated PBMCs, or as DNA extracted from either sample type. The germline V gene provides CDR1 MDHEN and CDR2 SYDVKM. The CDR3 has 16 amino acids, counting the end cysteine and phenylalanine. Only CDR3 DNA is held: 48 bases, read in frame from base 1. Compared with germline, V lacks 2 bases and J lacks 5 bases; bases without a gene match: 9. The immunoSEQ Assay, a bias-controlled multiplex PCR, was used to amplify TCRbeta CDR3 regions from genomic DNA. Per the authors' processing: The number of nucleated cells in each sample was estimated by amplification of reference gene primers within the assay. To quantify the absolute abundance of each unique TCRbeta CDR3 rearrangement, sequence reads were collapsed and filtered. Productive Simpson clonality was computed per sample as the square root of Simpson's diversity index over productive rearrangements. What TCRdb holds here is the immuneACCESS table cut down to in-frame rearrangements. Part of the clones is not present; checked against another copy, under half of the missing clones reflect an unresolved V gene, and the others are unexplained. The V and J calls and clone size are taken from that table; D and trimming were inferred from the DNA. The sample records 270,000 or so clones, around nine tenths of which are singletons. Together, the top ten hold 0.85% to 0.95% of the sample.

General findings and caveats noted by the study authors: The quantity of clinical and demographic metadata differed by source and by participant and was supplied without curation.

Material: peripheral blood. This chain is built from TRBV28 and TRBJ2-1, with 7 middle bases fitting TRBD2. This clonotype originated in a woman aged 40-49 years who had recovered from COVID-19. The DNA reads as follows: TGTGCCAGCAGTTTAGTCTCGGGCGGGGGAAACAATGAGCAGTTCTTC. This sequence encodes CASSLVSGGGNNEQFF.